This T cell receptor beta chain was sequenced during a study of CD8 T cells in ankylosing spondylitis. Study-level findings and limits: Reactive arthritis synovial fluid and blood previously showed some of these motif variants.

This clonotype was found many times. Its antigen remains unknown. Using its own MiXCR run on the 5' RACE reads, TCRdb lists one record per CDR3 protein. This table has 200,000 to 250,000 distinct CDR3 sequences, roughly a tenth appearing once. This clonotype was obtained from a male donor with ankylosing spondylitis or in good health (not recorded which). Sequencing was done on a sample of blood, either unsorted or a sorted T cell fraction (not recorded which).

CDR3 sequence (DNA): TGTGCCAGCAGCGGCCGAGGACCCCGATCCCCCTATGGCTACACCTTC. Amino acid sequence: CASSGRGPRSPYGYTF. The chain has TRBV9 and TRBJ1-2; D uncertain. Trimming cost V 3 bases and J 4 bases, with 19 bases left between them. Germline lookup yields CDR1 SGDLS and CDR2 YYNGEE. CDR3 length: 16 residues. The full variable domain, rest sourced from reference TRBV9 and TRBJ1-2, is DSGVTQTPKHLITATGQRVTLRCSPRSGDLSVYWYQQSLDQGLQFLIQYYNGEERAKGNILERFSAQQFPDLHSELNLSSLELGDSALYFCASSGRGPRSPYGYTFGSGTRLTVV.